The 3 T cell receptor beta chains in this list originate from one sample, sequenced in a study of Tregs in tolerant kidney transplant recipients. Some clones are missing from TCRdb's copy, which holds only in-frame ones; the method was immunoSEQ multiplex PCR. The table lists around 78,000 clones, about 91% of them singletons. Specimen: Tregs from blood, collected before the transplant. The receptors here all came from a human donor who received a combined kidney and bone marrow transplant.

The chain recombines TRBV6-6 with TRBJ1-2; 7 nucleotides align to TRBD1. The CDR3 is 14 residues long. V shed 0 bases, J shed 8 bases, and the junction held 6 bases outside the gene matches. Per the germline V gene, CDR1 is MNHNY and CDR2 is SVGAGI (reference sequence). The CDR3 protein is CASSYSRGTEGYTF. DNA of the CDR3: TGTGCCAGCAGTTACTCGAGGGGGACAGAGGGCTACACCTTC.

The V gene is TRBV27, the J gene TRBJ2-7, with D unclear. The CDR3 sequence is 17 residues long. The germline V and J ends were trimmed by 3 bases and 2 bases, with 20 bases remaining between them. Germline V CDR1 and CDR2: MNHEY, SMNVEV (reference sequence). The DNA for the CDR3 is TGTGCCAGCAGTTTCTCCGCAGATCATTGGAAAACCTACGAGCAGTACTTC. Translating it yields CASSFSADHWKTYEQYF.

The chain employs TRBV28 and TRBJ2-3, with D tentatively TRBD1 (5 bases). Germline CDR1 MDHEN, CDR2 SYDVKM. The CDR3 runs 15 residues. V was pared by 6 bases and J by 2 bases, with 15 bases between. Here the CDR3 reads CASSSLGAVTDTQYF. The CDR3 nucleotides are TGTGCCAGCAGCTCCTTAGGGGCGGTCACAGATACGCAGTATTTT.